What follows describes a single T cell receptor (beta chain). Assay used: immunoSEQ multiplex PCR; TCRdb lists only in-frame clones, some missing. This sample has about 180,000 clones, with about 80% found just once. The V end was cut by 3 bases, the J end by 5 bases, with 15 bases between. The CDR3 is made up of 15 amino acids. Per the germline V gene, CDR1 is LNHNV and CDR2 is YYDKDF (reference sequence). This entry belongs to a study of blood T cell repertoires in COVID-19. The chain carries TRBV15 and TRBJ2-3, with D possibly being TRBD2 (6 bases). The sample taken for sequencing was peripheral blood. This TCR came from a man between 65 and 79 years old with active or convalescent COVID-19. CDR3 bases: TGTGCCACCAGCAGGCGCGGGAAGGAAGGAGATACGCAGTATTTT. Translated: CATSRRGKEGDTQYF.